One and the same sample provided the 27 T cell receptor beta chains below, sequenced in a study of blood T cell repertoires in COVID-19. This table comes from immunoSEQ multiplex PCR, and its TCRdb copy is limited to in-frame clones, with some not included. The table has approximately 250,000 clones, roughly 85% seen once. Sample: peripheral blood. The origin of the receptors is a man aged 50-60 years with COVID-19, enrolled during active disease.

V is TRBV5-1 and J is TRBJ1-1, with a weak D call TRBD1 (5 bases). The CDR3 sequence is 14 residues long. Germline CDR1 is SGHRS and CDR2 is YFSETQ. V was cut by 0 bases and J by 4 bases, with 10 bases left in between. CDR3 nucleotides: TGCGCCAGCAGCTTGGTAGGGGTTGGCACTGAAGCTTTCTTT. Protein: CASSLVGVGTEAFF.

J is TRBJ1-5 and V is TRBV6-2 or TRBV6-3, with TRBD1 identical over 8 bases. This CDR3 has 14 amino acids. From germline, CDR1 is MNHEY and CDR2 SVGEGT. V trimming: 3 bases; J trimming: 5 bases; junction bases outside the gene matches: 3. CDR3 region: CASSYSGGYQPQHF. The CDR3, as DNA: TGTGCCAGCAGTTATTCAGGGGGCTATCAGCCCCAGCATTTT.

J is TRBJ1-1 and V is TRBV4-1; TRBD1 might be the D (6 bases). V gave up 4 bases and J gave up 1 base, with 22 bases separating them. CDR3 length equals 18 residues. CDR1 and CDR2 (germline): MGHRA, YSYEKL. CDR3 nucleotide sequence: TGCGCCAGCAGCCCCTTAAGCCAGGGGAAGCGATGGAACACTGAAGCTTTCTTT. Encoded protein: CASSPLSQGKRWNTEAFF.

The chain uses TRBV27 and TRBJ1-5; the match to TRBD1 covers 8 bases. CDR3 length equals 14 residues. Germline V gives CDR1 MNHEY, CDR2 SMNVEV (reference sequence). V gave up 4 bases and J gave up 7 bases; unmatched junction bases: 6. The CDR3 DNA reads TGTGCCAGCAGTTACGACAGGGGAGGACAGCCCCAGCATTTT. Residues: CASSYDRGGQPQHF.

The V and J genes are TRBV6-5 and TRBJ1-4; 8 nucleotides match TRBD1. V lost 4 bases and J lost 8; bases outside the gene matches: 6. From germline, CDR1 is MNHEY and CDR2 SVGAGI. There are 14 residues in the CDR3. The chain's CDR3 is CASSSGQGREKLFF. Here the CDR3 DNA reads TGTGCCAGCAGTTCCGGACAGGGCCGAGAAAAACTGTTTTTT.

The chain recombines TRBV7-9 with TRBJ1-2; 8 nucleotides match TRBD1. Unmatched junction bases numbered 11, after V lost 6 bases and J lost 8 bases. Germline V gene lookup returns CDR1 SEHNR and CDR2 FQNEAQ (reference sequence). The CDR3 is made up of 14 amino acids. The CDR3 sequence: CASRQNGAGGGYTF. In DNA, the CDR3 is TGTGCCAGCAGACAAAATGGGGCAGGGGGCGGCTACACCTTC.

The genes are TRBV7-3 and TRBJ1-5; D ambiguous. The V gene's germline CDR1 is SGHTA and CDR2 FQGTGA. The CDR3 sequence is 14 residues long. Between the trimmed V and J ends, which lost 4 bases and 6 bases, there was a span of 13 bases. CDR3 DNA sequence: TGTGCCAGCAGCTACCCCTTCGAGTGTCAGCCCCAGCATTTT. This codes for CASSYPFECQPQHF.

The V call is TRBV5-1, the J call TRBJ2-5; 10 nucleotides agree with TRBD2. The CDR3 contains 15 residues. Germline V gene sequence: CDR1 SGHRS, CDR2 YFSETQ. J gave up 5 bases and V 1 base, and 5 bases lay outside the gene matches. The CDR3 nucleotides are TGCGCCAGCAGCTTGATGAATAGCGGGAGGGAGACCCAGTACTTC. It codes for CASSLMNSGRETQYF.

This clone was counted between two and nine times. V usage is TRBV18 and J usage is TRBJ1-3; TRBD1 agrees at 8 bases. The ends lost 6 bases at V and 7 bases at J; junction bases unmatched: 5. The germline gives CDR1 KGHSH, CDR2 LQKENI. The CDR3 extends over 13 amino acids. This chain's CDR3 is CASSIDRGNTIYF. CDR3 sequence (DNA): TGTGCCAGCTCGATTGACAGGGGTAACACCATATATTTT.

The chain is built from TRBV4-1 and TRBJ2-2; 9 bases align to TRBD1. This CDR3 is built from 16 residues. The germline gives CDR1 MGHRA, CDR2 YSYEKL. J gave up 3 bases and V 4 bases, and 6 bases lay outside the gene matches. The CDR3 spells CASSLGTGFYTGELFF. The CDR3 DNA follows: TGCGCCAGCAGCCTTGGGACAGGGTTTTACACCGGGGAGCTGTTTTTT.

V and J are TRBV3-1 (or the pseudogene TRBV3-2) and TRBJ2-2; possible D gene TRBD2, 6 bases. Germline lookup yields CDR1 LGHDT and CDR2 YNNKEL (reference sequence). The CDR3 sequence is 14 residues long. The ends were cut back, 0 bases at V and 7 bases at J, with 9 bases in the middle. In DNA form, the CDR3 reads TGTGCCAGCAGCCAAGAACTAGCCGACGGGGAGCTGTTTTTT. This gives the protein CASSQELADGELFF.

For the CDR3, the DNA is TGTGCCAGCAGTCAGGACTTCTATGGCTACACCTTC. Its protein is CASSQDFYGYTF. This sequence joins TRBV3-1 (or the pseudogene TRBV3-2) and TRBJ1-2; no firm D call. The CDR3 length is 12 residues. V dropped 6 bases and J dropped 4 bases, with 9 bases sitting between them. In germline, CDR1 is LGHDT, CDR2 YNNKEL (reference sequence).

This sequence joins TRBV7-9 and TRBJ1-2, with TRBD1 matching over 9 bases. The germline gives CDR1 SEHNR, CDR2 FQNEAQ (reference sequence). There are 16 residues in the CDR3. Trimming at V came to 5 bases and at J to 2 bases, leaving 9 bases not matched to a gene. The CDR3 sequence: CASSPEGGTGNYGYTF. The CDR3, as DNA: TGTGCCAGCAGCCCAGAGGGGGGGACAGGGAACTATGGCTACACCTTC.

This chain joins TRBV28 and TRBJ2-7; 15 nucleotides align to TRBD2. The V segment lost 5 bases and the J segment 2 bases; nucleotides outside the gene matches: 10. This CDR3 spans 18 amino acids. The germline V gene has CDR1 MDHEN and CDR2 SYDVKM. CDR3 nucleotides: TGTGCCAGCAGTACACCCGGGACTAGCGGGGGGCCTCCCTACGAGCAGTACTTC. Amino acid sequence: CASSTPGTSGGPPYEQYF.

The chain joins TRBV7-9 to TRBJ1-1; D is ambiguous. Trimming took off 2 bases at V and 2 bases at J, with 12 bases between the two ends. From germline, CDR1 is SEHNR and CDR2 FQNEAQ (reference sequence). The CDR3 spans 15 residues. This chain's CDR3 is CASSLRQVENTEAFF. The CDR3 bases are TGTGCCAGCAGCTTAAGGCAGGTCGAAAACACTGAAGCTTTCTTT.

J is TRBJ1-4 and V is TRBV19; possible D gene TRBD1, 5 bases. The germline V gene has CDR1 LNHDA and CDR2 SQIVND (reference sequence). The length of the CDR3 is 18 residues. Trimming stripped 3 bases from V and 0 bases from J, with 17 bases between. The CDR3 coding sequence is TGTGCCAGTAGTATGCGTCCGACAGCCGTTGCAACTAATGAAAAACTGTTTTTT. Its translation is CASSMRPTAVATNEKLFF.

The V call is TRBV29-1, the J call TRBJ1-1; a weak D match, TRBD1 (5 bases). V was cut by 7 bases and J by 10 bases, with 22 bases left in between. Germline CDR1 is SQVTM and CDR2 is ANQGSEA. This CDR3 is built from 13 residues. CDR3 bases: TGCAGCGCTCCTACGTGGGAGGGACTCTCAGCTTTCTTT. This translates into CSAPTWEGLSAFF.

The table lists this clone with a count of one. The chain uses TRBV19 and TRBJ1-1; D might be TRBD1 (6 bases). This CDR3 is 12 amino acids long. From germline, CDR1 is LNHDA and CDR2 SQIVND (reference sequence). V shed 5 bases and J shed 7 bases, with 11 bases lying between them. DNA of the CDR3: TGTGCCAGTAGTCTTCGGACAGATGAAGCTTTCTTT. This gives the protein CASSLRTDEAFF.

This chain connects TRBV14 to TRBJ2-5; D gene uncertain. The CDR3 runs to 13 residues. Between the trimmed V and J ends, which lost 2 bases and 5 bases, there was a span of 9 bases. Per germline, CDR1 SGHDN and CDR2 FVKESK. Here the CDR3 DNA reads TGTGCCAGCAGCCAACTCTCCCGGGAGACCCAGTACTTC. It yields the protein CASSQLSRETQYF.

The chain couples TRBV28 to TRBJ1-2; the match to TRBD1 covers 8 bases. Germline V gives CDR1 MDHEN, CDR2 SYDVKM. The CDR3 consists of 15 residues. V shed 1 base and J 4 bases; nucleotides not matched to a gene: 5. CDR3 loop: CASSLLRQGFYGYTF. CDR3 sequence (DNA): TGTGCCAGCAGTTTATTGCGACAGGGGTTCTATGGCTACACCTTC.

This chain joins TRBV24-1 and TRBJ1-2; D call uncertain. Trimming shortened V by 6 bases and J by 4 bases, and 11 bases separated the two germline ends. The germline gives CDR1 KGHDR, CDR2 SFDVKD. The CDR3 consists of 13 residues. The CDR3 protein is CATSSEYSYGYTF. The CDR3 nucleotides read TGTGCCACCAGTAGTGAATATAGCTATGGCTACACCTTC.

The chain is built from TRBV7-8 and TRBJ1-2; TRBD1 matches at 7 bases. Germline lookup yields CDR1 SGHVS and CDR2 FQNEAQ. V gave up 5 bases and J gave up 8 bases; unmatched junction bases: 11. The CDR3 totals 14 residues. The CDR3 nucleotides are TGTGCCAGCAGCCCGCGAGAGGGGGCGATCGGCTACACCTTC. This codes for CASSPREGAIGYTF.

The CDR3 loop reads CASTSGYNEQFF. The DNA of the CDR3 is TGTGCCAGCACTTCGGGATACAATGAGCAGTTCTTC. V is TRBV9 and J is TRBJ2-1; a possible D gene is TRBD2 (5 bases). The germline CDR1 and CDR2 sequences are SGDLS and YYNGEE. V dropped 6 bases and J dropped 4 bases, with 8 bases sitting between them. The CDR3 runs to 12 residues.

The chain carries TRBV19 and TRBJ1-6, with 7 positions matching TRBD1. J lost 2 bases, V lost 4 bases, and 8 bases had no gene match. Germline CDR1 is LNHDA and CDR2 is SQIVND (reference sequence). This CDR3 region has 17 residues. The CDR3, as DNA: TGTGCCAGTAGTACCCGACAGGGTAGGACCTATAATTCACCCCTCCACTTT. Protein: CASSTRQGRTYNSPLHF.

The chain recombines TRBV9 with TRBJ2-7, with TRBD1 identical over 10 bases. The CDR3 extends over 15 amino acids. With 2 bases clipped from V and 2 bases from J, the junction kept 4 bases outside the gene matches. CDR1 SGDLS and CDR2 YYNGEE come from the germline V gene. This chain's CDR3 is CASSVRDRGTYEQYF. CDR3 nucleotides: TGTGCCAGCAGCGTCCGGGACAGGGGAACCTACGAGCAGTACTTC.

The CDR3 nucleotides read TGCAGCGTTGAAAGGATCAGCGGGGGGGCCAATGAGCAGTTCTTC. Protein: CSVERISGGANEQFF. This chain joins TRBV29-1 and TRBJ2-1, with 10 nucleotides matching TRBD2. Germline loops: CDR1 SQVTM, CDR2 ANQGSEA. This CDR3 spans 15 amino acids. With V trimmed by 2 bases and J by 6 bases, 7 bases remained unmatched.

This clone was seen once. The chain carries TRBV7-2 and TRBJ1-1; possible D gene TRBD1, 6 bases. Trimming removed 3 bases at V and 11 bases at J, with 16 bases between. The CDR3 length is 13 residues. Germline V lookup: CDR1 SGHTA, CDR2 FQGNSA. The CDR3 protein is CASSFQGPGVAFF. The CDR3 nucleotides read TGTGCCAGCAGCTTCCAGGGACCAGGGGTGGCTTTCTTT.